Listed below are T cell receptor beta chains from one sample, sequenced in a study of CD8 T cells in Susac syndrome. TCRdb processed the immunoSEQ multiplex PCR reads anew with MiXCR; each CDR3 protein has one entry. The table records 130,000 to 150,000 distinct CDR3 sequences, approximately 94% of them present only once. Sequencing was carried out using CD4+ T cells from PBMCs. The source of these receptors is a human donor in good health. CDR3s include the opening cysteine and the closing phenylalanine or tryptophan. D genes are given only for firm matches.

J gene | V gene | D gene | CDR3 protein
TRBJ2-2 | TRBV14 | TRBD2 | CASQAGPGELFF
TRBJ1-2 | TRBV4-1 | . | CASSQGGGRKYGYTF
TRBJ2-2 | TRBV7-7 | . | CASSLDDSFGGELFF
TRBJ2-7 | TRBV18 | . | CASSSSLYEQYF
TRBJ1-5 | TRBV30 | . | CAWSALTSNQPQHF
TRBJ2-7 | TRBV6-2/TRBV6-3 | TRBD2 | CASSYSTARLAAAYEQYF
TRBJ1-5 | TRBV6-1 | TRBD1 | CASSTYAGTGHNQPQHF
TRBJ1-1 | TRBV18 | . | CASSNQGEAFF
TRBJ1-1 | TRBV3-1 | . | CASSQEEGLTEAFF
TRBJ2-5 | TRBV6-1 | TRBD2 | CASRKRGQETQYF
TRBJ2-1 | TRBV25-1 | TRBD1 | CASSGTGGPSYNEQFF
TRBJ2-2 | TRBV10-3 | . | CAISDKTRNTGELFF
TRBJ2-7 | TRBV20-1 | TRBD2 | CSAEGPGLAGLEQYF
TRBJ1-2 | TRBV18 | . | CASSPISDGYTF
TRBJ2-5 | TRBV9 | . | CASSVVGRQGKETQYF
TRBJ2-7 | TRBV27 | . | CASSLTRAGYEQYF
TRBJ2-3 | TRBV2 | TRBD2 | CASSHRLAGEGDTQYF
TRBJ1-3 | TRBV7-6 | . | CASSLALGGHSGNTIYF
TRBJ2-1 | TRBV14 | . | CASSQEEYNEQFF
TRBJ2-7 | TRBV7-9 | TRBD2 | CASSLGGRRAGGPYEQYF
TRBJ2-1 | TRBV24-1 | . | CATREGGPYNEQFF
TRBJ2-3 | TRBV15 | TRBD2 | CATEREGSADTQYF
TRBJ2-2 | TRBV19 | . | CASSMLARPNTGELFF
TRBJ2-3 | TRBV6-5 | . | CASSYSRDGSRTDTQYF
TRBJ2-5 | TRBV2 | . | CASSDATTQYF
TRBJ1-1 | TRBV4-1 | . | CASSQDWLEAFF
TRBJ1-1 | TRBV18 | . | CASSLDVPGLTGTEAFF
TRBJ2-5 | TRBV20-1 | TRBD2 | CTGLAGGETQYF
TRBJ2-7 | TRBV6-5 | . | CASSNQGSYEQYF
TRBJ2-1 | TRBV14 | TRBD2 | CASRRRGAVSLSSYNEQFF
TRBJ2-1 | TRBV20-1 | TRBD2 | CSARASGNYNEQFF
TRBJ2-3 | TRBV3-1 | TRBD2 | CASSQGSGSSILTDTQYF
TRBJ1-5 | TRBV7-8 | . | CASSLARIWLNQPQHF
TRBJ1-1 | TRBV7-9 | . | CASSLASGRVTEAFF
TRBJ2-2 | TRBV18 | . | CASSGKAAGELFF
TRBJ2-5 | TRBV24-1 | TRBD1 | CATSDSGGEKTQYF
TRBJ2-2 | TRBV7-3 | . | CASSLTGSGELFF
TRBJ1-4 | TRBV20-1 | . | CSARDRIVPEKLFF
TRBJ2-3 | TRBV29-1 | . | CSVPANSYGTDTQYF
TRBJ1-2 | TRBV5-4 | . | CASRPQGYYGYTF
TRBJ1-3 | TRBV19 | . | CASPTRRGNTIYF
TRBJ2-7 | TRBV7-9 | TRBD1 | CASSLTGDHSYEQYF
TRBJ2-2 | TRBV24-1 | TRBD2 | CATSDPRPTSGRWRTGELFF
TRBJ2-2 | TRBV5-4 | . | CASSLPANTGELFF
TRBJ1-5 | TRBV27 | . | CASSFPGSDQPQHF
TRBJ2-1 | TRBV7-2 | . | CASSFQARYNEQFF